This TCR beta chain was sequenced during a study of breast tumors, draining lymph nodes, adjacent tissues. Overall study findings and caveats: Most tumor T cells seemingly derive from lymph node, then expand in tumor. Tumor and nontumor repertoires were significantly more similar in luminal-like than in basal-like breast cancer. Tumors had less TCR diversity than lymph nodes, more than nontumor tissue.

This clonotype has a count of ten or more. The antigen remains undetermined. The lymph nodes were axillary draining lymph nodes from breast cancer patients. Between the trimmed V and J ends, which lost 6 bases and 4 bases, there was a span of 15 bases. Germline CDR1 and CDR2: LNHNV and YYDKDF (reference sequence). CDR3 length: 14 residues. TCRdb re-called the multiplex PCR reads through MiXCR, storing one row per CDR3 protein. The sample lists around 290,000 distinct CDR3 sequences; about 33% were seen once. This chain joins TRBV15 and TRBJ2-5, with TRBD1 as a possible D gene (5 bases). This TCR came from a female donor with breast cancer. Some clones in this sample may be carry-over from other donors' samples. The sample was axillary lymph node tissue. The CDR3 bases are TGTGCCACCAGTGTAACCGAGACAGTAGAGACCCAGTACTTC. Translated: CATSVTETVETQYF.